This entry features one TCR beta chain sequence. Its antigen is not known. Samples underwent the assay at deep level. An even split of each subset's genomic DNA across several immunoSEQ plates was performed. The protocol was immunoSEQ multiplex PCR, while the TCRdb copy is restricted to in-frame clones and leaves out a portion. The sample has about 1 million clones, under 80% seen once; the top ten hold 1.4% to 1.5%. The CDR3 runs to 15 residues. Trimming cost V 0 bases and J 6 bases; bases outside gene matches: 6. Germline V gene data show CDR1 as SGHRS and CDR2 as YFSETQ. The sample originates from a study of shared clonotypes between healthy human individuals. Study at large: Per donor, CD8 memory used one plate, CD8 naive used two, CD4 memory used three and CD4 naive used three.

General study points: Rarefaction analysis demonstrated incomplete sorted-subset sequencing notwithstanding large depth.

V gene TRBV5-1 combines with J gene TRBJ2-3; 8 nucleotides match TRBD2. The clonotype originates from a man younger than 35 in good health. The specimen was memory CD4+ T cells sorted from blood. The subset was: CD45RA-negative fraction. The CDR3 loop reads CASSLGSGNVDTQYF. CDR3 nucleotide sequence: TGCGCCAGCAGCTTGGGTAGCGGGAATGTTGATACGCAGTATTTT.